This T cell receptor beta chain was identified in a study of blood T cell repertoires in COVID-19. The assay was immunoSEQ multiplex PCR, and TCRdb's table has in-frame clones only and misses some. The sample contains approximately 110,000 clones, approximately 84% of which appear only once. The sample consisted of peripheral blood. The clonotype comes from a woman in her 50s with acute or convalescent COVID-19.

The CDR3 DNA sequence: TGTGCCAGCAGTCAACGCACAGGGTTTGGTGAAGCTTTCTTT. Its translation is CASSQRTGFGEAFF. The chain carries TRBV3-1 (or the pseudogene TRBV3-2) and TRBJ1-1, with a weak D call TRBD1 (6 bases). The CDR3 sequence is 14 residues long. Germline values: CDR1 LGHDT, CDR2 YNNKEL (reference sequence). Trimming left V 6 bases short and J 7 bases short, with 18 bases between.